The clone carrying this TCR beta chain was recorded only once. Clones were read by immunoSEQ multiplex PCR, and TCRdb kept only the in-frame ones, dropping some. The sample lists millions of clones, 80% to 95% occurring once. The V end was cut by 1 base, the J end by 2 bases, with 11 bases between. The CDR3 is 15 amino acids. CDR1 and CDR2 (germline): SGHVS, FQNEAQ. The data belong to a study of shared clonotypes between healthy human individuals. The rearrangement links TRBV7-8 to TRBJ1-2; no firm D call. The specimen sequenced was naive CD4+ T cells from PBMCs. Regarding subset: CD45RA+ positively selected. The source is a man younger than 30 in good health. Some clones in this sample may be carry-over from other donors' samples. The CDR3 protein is CASSLVAGRNYGYTF. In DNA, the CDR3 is TGTGCCAGCAGCTTAGTAGCGGGGAGGAACTATGGCTACACCTTC.